This TCR beta chain was captured by sequencing in a study of T cells after yellow fever vaccination. Germline CDR1 LNHDA, CDR2 SQIVND (reference sequence). This CDR3 is built from 15 residues. V was shortened by 8 bases and J by 4 bases, with 19 bases between the two germline ends. From the 5' RACE reads, TCRdb called clonotypes with MiXCR, one entry per CDR3 protein. The table has hundreds of thousands of distinct CDR3 sequences, roughly 17% seen once. The sequencing used PBMCs, collected 4 to 6 days after the first yellow fever vaccination. This rearrangement joins TRBV19 to TRBJ2-3, with a possible D match to TRBD2 (5 bases). This TCR was recovered from a man between 18 and 35 years old who received the YFV17D yellow fever vaccine. The CDR3: CASLSQGLTSDTQYF. Here the CDR3 DNA reads TGTGCCAGTCTGTCCCAAGGACTGACTTCAGATACGCAGTATTTT.